One and the same sample provided the 17 T cell receptor beta chains below, sequenced in a study of technical replicates of blood from a handful of donors. Sequencing used immunoSEQ multiplex PCR; TCRdb keeps in-frame clones, though not all of them. The repertoire holds just under 45,000 clones, with almost 97% as singletons. Sequencing was performed on T cells isolated from PBMCs. These receptors were taken from a human donor in good health.

The chain has TRBV6-6 and TRBJ1-4, with 9 bases that match TRBD1. The junction had 8 bases not matched to a gene; V was cut back by 5 bases and J by 7 bases. This CDR3 contains 15 residues. Germline CDR1 reads MNHNY; CDR2 reads SVGAGI (reference sequence). The CDR3 DNA reads TGTGCCAGCAGTGACCGACAGGGGGTTTTTGAAAAACTGTTTTTT. It translates to CASSDRQGVFEKLFF.

The rearrangement joins TRBV6-5 to TRBJ2-2; D perhaps matches TRBD1 (6 bases). The V and J ends lost 6 bases and 7 bases respectively, with 18 bases between them. The CDR3 length is 15 residues. Germline V gene lookup returns CDR1 MNHEY and CDR2 SVGAGI. The DNA of the CDR3 is TGTGCCAGCAGCCCCGTAGACAGGCTTGGCGGGGAGCTGTTTTTT. Its protein product is CASSPVDRLGGELFF.

V usage is TRBV9 and J usage is TRBJ2-2; 9 bases map to TRBD2. V lost 0 bases, J lost 4 bases, and 4 bases stayed unmatched. CDR3 size: 16 residues. Germline V CDR1 and CDR2: SGDLS, YYNGEE. This CDR3 is CASSVVAGVGTGELFF. CDR3 nucleotide sequence: TGTGCCAGCAGCGTAGTAGCGGGAGTAGGCACCGGGGAGCTGTTTTTT.

This chain links TRBV27 with TRBJ2-7, with TRBD2 matching over 12 bases. V dropped 5 bases and J dropped 0; count of bases not matched to a gene: 8. There are 17 residues in the CDR3. Germline-derived CDR1 and CDR2 are MNHEY and SMNVEV (reference sequence). Here the CDR3 reads CASSLLLAGGSSYEQYF. As DNA, the CDR3 is TGTGCCAGCAGTCTACTCCTAGCGGGAGGGAGCTCCTACGAGCAGTACTTC.

The genes are TRBV29-1 and TRBJ2-5; maybe TRBD1 (6 bases). V was pared by 3 bases and J by 5 bases, with 16 bases between. CDR3 size: 14 residues. Looked up from germline, CDR1 is SQVTM and CDR2 is ANQGSEA. CDR3 sequence (DNA): TGCAGCGTTGACCTACAGGGTCCCCCGGAGACCCAGTACTTC. Translating it yields CSVDLQGPPETQYF. The variable domain in full, with the rest retrieved from reference TRBV29-1 and TRBJ2-5, is SAVISQKPSRDICQRGTSLTIQCQVDSQVTMMFWYRQQPGQSLTLIATANQGSEATYESGFVIDKFPISRPNLTFSTLTVSNMSPEDSSIYLCSVDLQGPPETQYFGPGTRLLVL.

The chain carries TRBV27 and TRBJ1-2; D unresolved. This CDR3 region has 13 residues. V was cut by 2 bases and J by 5 bases, with 9 bases left in between. CDR1 and CDR2 from the germline V gene are MNHEY and SMNVEV (reference sequence). The CDR3 DNA sequence: TGTGCCAGCAGTTTAGGAGGTTTATATGGCTACACCTTC. This sequence encodes CASSLGGLYGYTF.

The rearrangement links TRBV5-6 to TRBJ1-2; 11 bases map to TRBD1. From germline, CDR1 is SGHDT and CDR2 YYEEEE. Losses at the gene ends were 2 bases for V and 5 bases for J; bases not matched to a gene: 5. The length of the CDR3 is 15 residues. In DNA, the CDR3 is TGTGCCAGCAGCTTCCCGGGACAGGGGGATTATGGCTACACCTTC. Protein: CASSFPGQGDYGYTF.

V and J are TRBV6-5 and TRBJ1-2; 7 bases are a match to TRBD1. The length of the CDR3 is 15 residues. J gave up 3 bases and V 9 bases, and 13 bases lay outside the gene matches. Germline CDR1 reads MNHEY; CDR2 reads SVGAGI. The CDR3 sequence: CASWGDTGEDYGYTF. CDR3 DNA: TGTGCCAGTTGGGGGGACACAGGGGAAGACTATGGCTACACCTTC.

The V call is TRBV15, the J call TRBJ1-5; TRBD1 aligns across 9 bases. CDR3 length equals 19 residues. Unmatched junction bases numbered 16, after V lost 5 bases and J lost 2 bases. Germline V gene lookup returns CDR1 LNHNV and CDR2 YYDKDF (reference sequence). The CDR3 coding sequence is TGTGCCACCAGCTTTCAGACAGGGGGTATCCCAAGAGGCAATCAGCCCCAGCATTTT. It translates to CATSFQTGGIPRGNQPQHF.

J is TRBJ2-1 and V is TRBV10-2; 10 bases align to TRBD2. V gave up 5 bases and J gave up 6 bases; unmatched junction bases: 19. This CDR3 is 19 amino acids long. CDR1 is WSHSY and CDR2 is SAAADI in the germline V gene. The DNA of the CDR3 is TGCGCCAGCAGTCCCCAAGCCGGAGGGAGGAGCGGGAGGGCCAATGAGCAGTTCTTC. It translates to CASSPQAGGRSGRANEQFF.

This rearrangement joins TRBV7-3 to TRBJ2-5; unclear D gene. The V end lost 2 bases, the J end lost 6 bases, and 4 bases lay between the germline ends. In germline, CDR1 is SGHTA, CDR2 FQGTGA. CDR3 size: 11 residues. The CDR3 here is CASSLGQTQYF. DNA of the CDR3: TGTGCCAGCAGCTTAGGGCAGACCCAGTACTTC.

This clone came up once. This chain connects TRBV10-3 to TRBJ1-3; 7 nucleotides agree with TRBD1. Germline CDR1 ENHRY, CDR2 SYGVKD. CDR3 length equals 14 residues. V lost 2 bases to trimming and J lost 2 bases; unmatched junction nucleotides: 0. DNA of the CDR3: TGTGCCATCAGTGAGGACAGGGCTGGAAACACCATATATTTT. Translating gives CAISEDRAGNTIYF.

This rearrangement joins TRBV7-3 to TRBJ2-3, with TRBD2 matching over 15 bases. CDR3 length: 18 residues. Germline assignment: CDR1 SGHTA and CDR2 FQGTGA. J gave up 0 bases and V 5 bases, and 6 bases lay outside the gene matches. The CDR3: CASSIQGLAGGSTDTQYF. The CDR3 nucleotides read TGTGCCAGCAGCATACAGGGACTAGCGGGAGGCAGCACAGATACGCAGTATTTT.

The genes are TRBV28 and TRBJ1-1; D may be TRBD1 (5 bases). CDR3 length equals 14 residues. V was pared by 6 bases and J by 0 bases, with 11 bases between. In germline, CDR1 is MDHEN, CDR2 SYDVKM. For the CDR3, the DNA is TGTGCCAGCAGGCTGACAGACTTGAACACTGAAGCTTTCTTT. Translated, it gives CASRLTDLNTEAFF.

CDR3 protein: CASSYFFGAEGDEQYF. CDR3 in DNA: TGTGCCAGCAGTTACTTCTTTGGGGCGGAAGGGGACGAGCAGTACTTC. V and J are TRBV6-5 and TRBJ2-7; TRBD1 might be the D (5 bases). Looked up from germline, CDR1 is MNHEY and CDR2 is SVGAGI. Deletions cut 1 base from V and 5 bases from J, with 18 bases between. The CDR3 loop spans 16 amino acids.

The J gene is TRBJ2-1, the V gene TRBV9, with a weak D call TRBD1 (5 bases). Germline CDR1 is SGDLS and CDR2 is YYNGEE. CDR3 length: 16 amino acids. The ends were cut back, 0 bases at V and 3 bases at J, with 13 bases in the middle. The CDR3 coding sequence is TGTGCCAGCAGCGTAGCAGGGCTGGGTCTCTACAATGAGCAGTTCTTC. Amino acids: CASSVAGLGLYNEQFF.

This chain links TRBV6-5 with TRBJ1-2; 9 bases agree with TRBD1. Per germline, CDR1 MNHEY and CDR2 SVGAGI. The CDR3 has 11 residues. Germline trimming cut 10 bases from V and 6 bases from J; bases unmatched to any gene: 3. DNA for the CDR3: TGTGCCACTACAGGGGGCAATGGCTACACCTTC. Its protein is CATTGGNGYTF.